This T cell receptor beta chain originates from a study of blood T cell repertoires in COVID-19. Profiled with immunoSEQ multiplex PCR; TCRdb holds only in-frame clones, not every one. Of approximately 170,000 clones listed, 86% are singletons. Losses at the gene ends were 5 bases for V and 4 bases for J; bases not matched to a gene: 11. CDR1 and CDR2 (germline): KGHDR, SFDVKD. This CDR3 region has 16 residues. The clonotype was recovered from a man aged 70-80 years with acute or convalescent COVID-19. The rearrangement joins TRBV24-1 to TRBJ2-3, with 7 bases lining up with TRBD1. Sequencing input: peripheral blood. Written as DNA, the CDR3 is TGTGCCACCAGTGGTGACAGGGATAGCACACCAGATACGCAGTATTTT. Protein sequence: CATSGDRDSTPDTQYF.